This entry lists 19 T cell receptor beta chains sequenced from one sample in a study of cytotoxic CD8 clonotypes in ibrutinib-treated CLL. This table comes from immunoSEQ multiplex PCR, and its TCRdb copy is limited to in-frame clones, with some not included. The sample holds approximately 26,000 clones, roughly 71% seen once. The source material was PBMCs, sampled after 12 months of ibrutinib treatment. The receptors were gathered from a human donor with chronic lymphocytic leukemia.

CDR3 in DNA: TGTGCCAGCAGTTTACCAGGCAGCTCCTACAATGAGCAGTTCTTC. Amino acid sequence: CASSLPGSSYNEQFF. This sequence joins TRBV28 and TRBJ2-1, with unresolved D. Per germline, CDR1 MDHEN and CDR2 SYDVKM. V dropped 2 bases and J dropped 0 bases, with 8 bases sitting between them. The CDR3 is 15 amino acids.

The chain has TRBV19 and TRBJ1-1; TRBD1 aligns across 9 bases. The CDR3 runs 14 residues. CDR1 is LNHDA and CDR2 is SQIVND in the germline V gene (reference sequence). V lost 8 bases, J lost 2 bases, and 6 bases stayed unmatched. This chain's CDR3 is CASSLDRGNTEAFF. CDR3 nucleotides: TGTGCCAGTTCCTTGGACAGGGGAAACACTGAAGCTTTCTTT.

The rearrangement uses TRBV5-1 and TRBJ2-5, with 7 bases lining up with TRBD1. The CDR3 loop spans 14 amino acids. The trim removed 2 bases at V and 7 bases at J, leaving 8 bases unmatched. Germline CDR1 SGHRS, CDR2 YFSETQ. CDR3 in DNA: TGCGCCAGCAGCTTACCGGGACAGTCGGGGACCCAGTACTTC. Translating it yields CASSLPGQSGTQYF.

This clone was counted a few times. A junction end diverges from the germline sequence, so it may reflect a read error. The CDR3 region is CASSAPEQPETYEQYF. CDR3 nucleotides: TGTGCCAGCTCAGCACCAGAACAGCCAGAAACCTACGAGCAGTACTTC. This chain joins TRBV18 and TRBJ2-7, with D unresolved. There are 16 residues in the CDR3. Germline-derived CDR1 and CDR2 are KGHSH and LQKENI.

The chain uses TRBV5-3 and TRBJ2-7; D not resolved. TRBV5-3 falls under the ORF class, with uncertain function. The V and J ends lost 4 bases and 2 bases respectively, with 10 bases between them. CDR3 length equals 13 residues. In DNA, the CDR3 is TGTGCCAGAAGCCCCAGGTTCGCCTACGAGCAGTACTTC. Amino acids: CARSPRFAYEQYF.

The chain links TRBV2 to TRBJ2-1, with 8 bases that match TRBD2. After removal of 3 bases from V and 5 bases from J, the junction contained 6 bases not matched to a gene. The CDR3 consists of 15 residues. Germline V gives CDR1 SNHLY, CDR2 FYNNEI. CDR3 DNA: TGTGCCAGCAGTGATATGGCGGGGGGTCACAATGAGCAGTTCTTC. Its translation: CASSDMAGGHNEQFF.

V and J are TRBV11-3 and TRBJ2-2, with 8 bases lining up with TRBD1. The CDR3 runs to 16 residues. The germline gives CDR1 SGHNT, CDR2 YENEEA. The V gene end was trimmed by 1 base and the J gene end by 1 base; junction bases not matched to a gene: 2. The CDR3 DNA reads TGTGCCAGCAGCTTAGGACAGGGGAGGAACACCGGGGAGCTGTTTTTT. The encoded protein is CASSLGQGRNTGELFF. The complete variable domain, with remaining parts taken from reference TRBV11-3 and TRBJ2-2, reads EAGVVQSPRYKIIEKKQPVAFWCNPISGHNTLYWYLQNLGQGPELLIRYENEEAVDDSQLPKDRFSAERLKGVDSTLKIQPAELGDSAVYLCASSLGQGRNTGELFFGEGSRLTVL.

The gene calls are TRBV2 and TRBJ2-1; weak D call: TRBD1 (5 bases). CDR1 and CDR2 from the germline V gene are SNHLY and FYNNEI. The V and J ends lost 5 bases and 0 bases respectively, with 11 bases between them. CDR3 length: 15 residues. CDR3 sequence: CASSLGRASYNEQFF. In DNA form, the CDR3 reads TGTGCCAGCAGTCTGGGGCGTGCCTCCTACAATGAGCAGTTCTTC.

This clone was counted once. This sequence joins TRBV29-1 and TRBJ2-7; D not certain. This CDR3 contains 12 residues. Germline lookup yields CDR1 SQVTM and CDR2 ANQGSEA. With 1 base removed from V and 6 bases from J, the gap between germline ends came to 10 bases. The CDR3 loop is CSVEAGASEQYF. Written as DNA, the CDR3 is TGCAGCGTTGAAGCGGGCGCGTCCGAGCAGTACTTC.

CDR3 region: CASTSGDYEQYF. In nucleotides, the CDR3 is TGTGCCAGCACTAGCGGGGACTACGAGCAGTACTTC. The rearrangement uses TRBV7-6 and TRBJ2-7, with 9 bases that match TRBD2. With V trimmed by 7 bases and J by 3 bases, 1 base remained unmatched. From germline, CDR1 is SGHVS and CDR2 FNYEAQ. The CDR3 runs 12 residues.

This clone is classed as medium-sized (0.01 to 0.1%). The rearrangement links TRBV30 to TRBJ2-7; 8 bases align to TRBD2. Per germline, CDR1 GTSNPN and CDR2 SVGIG (reference sequence). The CDR3 has 14 residues. The V segment lost 1 base and the J segment 0 bases; nucleotides outside the gene matches: 2. The CDR3 is CAWSDGGASYEQYF. The CDR3 DNA reads TGTGCCTGGAGTGACGGGGGGGCCTCCTACGAGCAGTACTTC.

The chain carries TRBV27 and TRBJ2-3, with a tentative D call TRBD1 (5 bases). V was shortened by 1 base and J by 2 bases, with 16 bases between the two germline ends. CDR1 and CDR2 (germline): MNHEY, SMNVEV (reference sequence). This CDR3 is built from 17 residues. This CDR3 is CASSLFDSHHNTDTQYF. The CDR3 DNA sequence: TGTGCCAGCAGTTTATTTGACAGCCATCACAACACAGATACGCAGTATTTT.

This sequence joins TRBV4-3 and TRBJ1-2; 7 nucleotides line up with TRBD1. Trimming at V came to 0 bases and at J to 7 bases, leaving 5 bases not matched to a gene. Germline values: CDR1 LGHNA, CDR2 YSLEER. The CDR3 spans 14 residues. The CDR3 loop reads CASSQDQGGVGYTF. The CDR3 coding sequence is TGCGCCAGCAGCCAAGATCAGGGGGGCGTTGGCTACACCTTC.

This clone has ten or more counts. V usage is TRBV28 and J usage is TRBJ1-4, with a tentative D call TRBD1 (6 bases). The CDR3 is made up of 14 amino acids. Per germline, CDR1 MDHEN and CDR2 SYDVKM. The V gene lost 6 bases and the J gene lost 8 bases, with 16 bases spanning the gap. The CDR3 nucleotides are TGTGCCAGCAGCCAGCGGGGGCCACGGGAAAAACTGTTTTTT. As protein: CASSQRGPREKLFF.

The gene calls are TRBV5-1 and TRBJ1-1; no reliable D call. This CDR3 has 15 amino acids. Between the trimmed V and J ends, which lost 4 bases and 4 bases, there was a span of 17 bases. The germline V gene encodes CDR1 SGHRS and CDR2 YFSETQ. Written as DNA, the CDR3 is TGCGCCAGCAGCATTGGGAATGTGTTGAGCACTGAAGCTTTCTTT. Residues: CASSIGNVLSTEAFF.

This chain connects TRBV5-1 to TRBJ2-1; D unresolved. The CDR3 sequence is 13 residues long. Trimming took 5 bases from V and 3 from J, leaving 9 bases between them. Germline values: CDR1 SGHRS, CDR2 YFSETQ. The CDR3, as DNA: TGCGCCAGCAGGGGGAATCACTACAATGAGCAGTTCTTC. Its translation is CASRGNHYNEQFF.

This rearrangement joins TRBV11-2 to TRBJ2-2, with D unclear. Trimming left V 5 bases short and J 0 bases short, with 10 bases between. Germline loops: CDR1 SGHAT, CDR2 FQNNGV. This CDR3 is built from 15 residues. CDR3 in amino acids: CASSPSVANTGELFF. The CDR3 DNA follows: TGTGCCAGCAGCCCCTCAGTGGCGAACACCGGGGAGCTGTTTTTT.

The chain couples TRBV11-2 to TRBJ2-7, with TRBD2 identical over 8 bases. J was trimmed by 2 bases and V by 1 base; bases with no gene match: 4. Germline V gene data show CDR1 as SGHAT and CDR2 as FQNNGV. The CDR3 extends over 15 amino acids. CDR3 protein: CASSLGERGTYEQYF. In nucleotides, the CDR3 is TGTGCCAGCAGCTTAGGAGAGCGGGGGACCTACGAGCAGTACTTC.

This clone was seen only a few times. The gene calls are TRBV5-4 and TRBJ1-1; D is undetermined. The CDR3 is 13 residues long. Germline lookup yields CDR1 SGHNT and CDR2 YYREEE (reference sequence). Trimming pared 10 bases from V and 1 base from J, leaving 14 bases between. The CDR3 loop reads CAAQEGTNTEAFF. The CDR3 DNA sequence: TGTGCCGCTCAAGAGGGCACGAACACTGAAGCTTTCTTT.